This TCR beta chain was retrieved from a study of shared clonotypes between healthy human individuals (dated by TCRdb to 2020 to 2021). Context from the whole study: The cohort included a few men and two women between 18 and 49 years of age. Different laboratories and diverse techniques were used to prepare libraries and sequence TCR repertoires, to increase sequencing depth and limit assay-specific biases. Blood TCR repertoires of about five healthy adults were deeply sequenced to estimate repertoire size and the extent of clonotype sharing between individuals. Leukapheresis yielded between about 0.94 and 9 billion PBMCs per donor. For each donor, CD4 naive and CD4 memory were each run on three plates, CD8 naive on two plates, and CD8 memory on one plate.

The investigation overall reported the following: About 5% of naive CD4, around 3.6% of naive CD8, about 2.5% of memory CD4, and about 0.4% of memory CD8 clonotypes were shared across several donors. Pairwise subsampling indicated that sequencing depth was expected to affect the degree of clonotype sharing among donors. The genetic and exposure-history diversity represented was limited by the small number of donors. Estimated clonotype richness was generally larger for naive than for memory subsets. Sampling was restricted to blood, and TCR repertoires in tissue are likely to differ from TCR repertoires in blood. Higher generation probabilities were observed for clonotypes shared by all four sorted-subset donors than for non-shared clonotypes. Incomplete sequencing was indicated by rarefaction of sorted-subset datasets, despite the large sequencing depth.

The donors were healthy, HIV-negative adults who had no recently reported acute infections or vaccinations. All donors were Caucasian adults living in Nashville, Tennessee, USA. CD4+ T cells were enriched through magnetic negative selection, after which naive cells were positively selected on CD45RA and the remaining negative fraction served as the memory subset. Blood was obtained by leukapheresis, after which PBMCs were separated by Ficoll-Histopaque density gradient centrifugation and cryopreserved in liquid nitrogen vapor phase. Purity and quantity of every magnetically sorted T cell population were checked by analytical flow cytometry. Each sorted fraction had its genomic DNA isolated and then quantified by UV absorbance on a Nanodrop 2000c. About this clone: Its recognized antigen is unknown. Base-call qualities are not available, and no considerably larger clone is one nucleotide away.

Using the deep immunoSEQ assay, multiplex PCR amplified TCR CDR3 regions from genomic DNA. For each cell subset, the extracted genomic DNA was distributed evenly across all wells of several immunoSEQ 96-well plates, and each plate served as one replicate. Each replicate PCR for sorted subsets received around 0.2 ug genomic DNA, equal to tens of thousands of T cell genomes. Purified libraries were measured with a Qubit 3.0 fluorometer, size-checked on a Bioanalyzer 2100, and measured again with the KAPA Library Quantification kit. Every immunoSEQ 96-well plate was sequenced on a separate single-read 150-cycle Illumina NextSeq 550 flow cell. The original pipeline was this. Because only junctional sequences without quality scores were contained in the immunoSEQ output, filtering matching that applied to full-length reads could not be performed. To assign V/J genes and CDR3, sequences were annotated against IMGT germline references using PyIR, a Python wrapper for IgBLAST v1.9. Reads were filtered out if the reads had weak V/J assignments (E-value above 1e-6), no CDR3, stop codons, out-of-frame junctions, or ambiguous translated residues. V3J clonotypes were defined as sequences sharing an identical inferred V gene, J gene, and CDR3 amino acid sequence. Percentage overlap between repertoires was calculated by dividing the number of shared unique clonotypes by the size of the smaller repertoire. Three approaches were used to assess repertoire richness: RTK rarefaction, the Chao1 estimator, and Recon v2.1 estimates of unobserved clonotypes. Generation probabilities were computed with OLGA for all TCRbeta clonotypes obtained by the gDNA method from several donors. What TCRdb holds here is the immuneACCESS table cut down to in-frame rearrangements. Part of the clones is not present; checked against another copy, under half of the missing clones reflect an unresolved V gene, and the others are unexplained. V and J calls and clone size are those listed in that table; D and trimming were worked out from the DNA. For this sample the table gives fewer than 2.5 million clones, of which approximately 93% were detected only once. Together, the top ten hold approximately 0.35% of the sample.

The CDR3 runs 19 residues from the cysteine to the phenylalanine. Solely the CDR3 DNA is kept, with 57 bases framed from the first base. The germline V gene encodes CDR1 SGHAT and CDR2 FQNNGV. Trimming removed 4 bases from V and 5 bases from J; the gene matches leave 13 bases unexplained. The sample was naive CD4+ T cells from PBMCs. The cell subset or site label, as the study defines it: CD45RA+ positively selected. Here the chain combines TRBV11-2 and TRBJ2-1, and 14 junctional nucleotides match TRBD2. The source of this sequence is a man between 18 and 29 years old in good health. Some clones in this sample may be carry-over from other donors' samples. In nucleotides, the sequence is TGTGCCAGCAGCTGGATTCCGGGACTAGCGGGAGTTTCCCACAATGAGCAGTTCTTC. This sequence encodes CASSWIPGLAGVSHNEQFF.